The 8 T cell receptor beta chains below come from one sample, sequenced in a study of T cell responses to AZD1222 COVID-19 vaccine. TCRdb's table, derived via immunoSEQ multiplex PCR, lists solely in-frame clones and lacks some. The sample contains 150,000 or so clones, roughly nine tenths of which appear only once. The sequencing here drew on peripheral blood, taken on day 0 of AZD1222 vaccination. All receptors derive from an adult in good health.

This clone was seen a single time. The J gene is TRBJ1-1, the V gene TRBV24-1; a possible D gene is TRBD1 (6 bases). Trimming removed 9 bases at V and 4 bases at J, with 11 bases between. The CDR3 length is 12 residues. Germline CDR1 KGHDR, CDR2 SFDVKD. DNA for the CDR3: TGTGCCACCCGGGGGCTGGGCACTGAAGCTTTCTTT. Its protein is CATRGLGTEAFF.

The genes are TRBV18 and TRBJ2-7; 8 bases match TRBD1. Germline V gives CDR1 KGHSH, CDR2 LQKENI. The V gene end was trimmed by 4 bases and the J gene end by 2 bases; junction bases not matched to a gene: 13. The CDR3 is made up of 17 amino acids. The CDR3 sequence is CASSLQPTGTGPYEQYF. As DNA, the CDR3 is TGTGCCAGCTCACTGCAACCGACCGGGACAGGACCCTACGAGCAGTACTTC.

This chain links TRBV15 with TRBJ2-3; TRBD2 is a possible D gene (6 bases). The length of the CDR3 is 17 residues. With 3 bases removed from V and 2 bases from J, the gap between germline ends came to 18 bases. Germline V lookup: CDR1 LNHNV, CDR2 YYDKDF (reference sequence). CDR3 sequence: CATSRRDSRILTDTQYF. The DNA for the CDR3 is TGTGCCACCAGCAGGCGGGACTCGAGAATCCTCACAGATACGCAGTATTTT.

A remark on this clone: This CDR3 is also generated by other DNA sequences in the sample. V gene TRBV28 combines with J gene TRBJ1-4, with D hard to call. The CDR3 has 14 residues. The ends were cut back, 3 bases at V and 5 bases at J, with 10 bases in the middle. The germline CDR1 and CDR2 sequences are MDHEN and SYDVKM. As DNA, the CDR3 is TGTGCCAGCAGTTTGTCTGTTACGAATGAAAAACTGTTTTTT. It is translated as CASSLSVTNEKLFF. Drawing the rest from reference TRBV28 and TRBJ1-4, the complete variable domain is DVKVTQSSRYLVKRTGEKVFLECVQDMDHENMFWYRQDPGLGLRLIYFSYDVKMKEKGDIPEGYSVSREKKERFSLILESASTNQTSMYLCASSLSVTNEKLFFGSGTQLSVL.

The rearrangement links TRBV15 to TRBJ1-3; the D gene is possibly TRBD1 (5 bases). This CDR3 has 17 amino acids. The V end was cut by 4 bases, the J end by 2 bases, with 18 bases between. Germline lookup yields CDR1 LNHNV and CDR2 YYDKDF (reference sequence). The DNA of the CDR3 is TGTGCCACCAGCACACCTACACCAGGGTCTGCTGGAAACACCATATATTTT. As protein: CATSTPTPGSAGNTIYF. Based on the CDR3 plus reference TRBV15 and TRBJ1-3, the full variable domain is DAMVIQNPRYQVTQFGKPVTLSCSQTLNHNVMYWYQQKSSQAPKLLFHYYDKDFNNEADTPDNFQSRRPNTSFCFLDIRSPGLGDTAMYLCATSTPTPGSAGNTIYFGEGSWLTVV.

The chain combines TRBV6-1 with TRBJ2-6; D is ambiguous. The CDR3 is 16 amino acids. Trimming left V 0 bases short and J 1 base short, with 7 bases between. Looked up from germline, CDR1 is MNHNS and CDR2 is SASEGT. DNA for the CDR3: TGTGCCAGCAGTGAAGCGCATACGTCTGGGGCCAACGTCCTGACTTTC. Translation gives CASSEAHTSGANVLTF.

The rearrangement joins TRBV6-5 to TRBJ1-6, with D perhaps matching TRBD1 (5 bases). The germline V and J ends were trimmed by 8 bases and 2 bases, with 13 bases remaining between them. The germline V gene has CDR1 MNHEY and CDR2 SVGAGI. The CDR3 is made up of 15 amino acids. DNA of the CDR3: TGTGCCAGCGGACCAGGGTTGCCCTATAATTCACCCCTCCACTTT. Translating gives CASGPGLPYNSPLHF.

This sequence joins TRBV28 and TRBJ2-7; 8 bases match TRBD1. The CDR3 spans 14 residues. Germline trimming cut 3 bases from V and 7 bases from J; bases unmatched to any gene: 8. Germline values: CDR1 MDHEN, CDR2 SYDVKM. The DNA of the CDR3 is TGTGCCAGCAGTTTCCCGCAGGGGGCGAAAGAGCAGTACTTC. Translated: CASSFPQGAKEQYF.